This note documents a single TCR beta chain sequence. The sample is drawn from a study of blood T cell repertoires in COVID-19. On the study more broadly: The United States, Italy and Spain supplied acute and convalescent COVID-19 samples. Sample material is recorded as cDNA or gDNA derived from T cells, B-cell-depleted T cells, or PBMCs.

The assay was immunoSEQ multiplex PCR, and TCRdb's table has in-frame clones only and misses some. Altogether 150,000 to 200,000 clones are present, around 76% being singletons, with the ten largest covering approximately 8.7%. This CDR3 region has 15 residues. Per germline, CDR1 LNHDA and CDR2 SQIVND (reference sequence). With 2 bases removed from V and 8 bases from J, the gap between germline ends came to 16 bases. The source of this sequence is an older woman with acute or convalescent COVID-19. This sequence joins TRBV19 and TRBJ2-1, with D perhaps matching TRBD1 (5 bases). The specimen was peripheral blood. CDR3 loop: CASSITHGWGHEQFF. In DNA form, the CDR3 reads TGTGCCAGTAGTATAACACATGGGTGGGGCCATGAGCAGTTCTTC.